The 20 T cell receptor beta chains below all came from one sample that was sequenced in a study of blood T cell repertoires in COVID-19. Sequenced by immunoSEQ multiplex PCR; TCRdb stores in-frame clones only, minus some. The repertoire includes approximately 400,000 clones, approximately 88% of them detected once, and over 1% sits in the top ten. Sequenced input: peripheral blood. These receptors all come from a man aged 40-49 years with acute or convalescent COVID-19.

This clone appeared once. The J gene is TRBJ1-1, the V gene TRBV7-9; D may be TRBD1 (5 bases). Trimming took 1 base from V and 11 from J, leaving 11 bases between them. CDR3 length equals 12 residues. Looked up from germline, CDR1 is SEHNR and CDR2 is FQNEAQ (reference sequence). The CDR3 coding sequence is TGTGCCAGCAGCTTAGACAGGTTGGTCGCTTTCTTT. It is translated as CASSLDRLVAFF. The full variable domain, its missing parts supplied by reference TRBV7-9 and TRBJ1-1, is DTGVSQNPRHKITKRGQNVTFRCDPISEHNRLYWYRQTLGQGPEFLTYFQNEAQLEKSRLLSDRFSAERPKGSFSTLEIQRTEQGDSAMYLCASSLDRLVAFFGQGTRLTVV.

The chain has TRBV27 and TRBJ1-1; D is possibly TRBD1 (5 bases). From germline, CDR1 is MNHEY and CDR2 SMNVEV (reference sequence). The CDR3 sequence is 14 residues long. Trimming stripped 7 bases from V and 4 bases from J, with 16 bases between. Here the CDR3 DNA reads TGTGCCAGCACCCCCCAGGGTTTCGTCACTGAAGCTTTCTTT. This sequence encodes CASTPQGFVTEAFF.

CDR3 sequence (DNA): TGTGCCTGGAGTGTACACAGGGAGTTGGGAAACACCATATATTTT. Its translation is CAWSVHRELGNTIYF. V gene TRBV30 combines with J gene TRBJ1-3, with D tentatively TRBD1 (6 bases). The CDR3 totals 15 residues. V lost 0 bases and J lost 4, with 13 bases in between. CDR1 is GTSNPN, CDR2 SVGIG, per germline (reference sequence). Variable domain in full (rest from reference TRBV30 and TRBJ1-3): SQTIHQWPATLVQPVGSPLSLECTVEGTSNPNLYWYRQAAGRGLQLLFYSVGIGQISSEVPQNLSASRPQDRQFILSSKKLLLSDSGFYLCAWSVHRELGNTIYFGEGSWLTVV.

The CDR3 bases are TGCAGCGTTGTAGCCAACACTGAAGCTTTCTTT. This gives the protein CSVVANTEAFF. The chain couples TRBV29-1 to TRBJ1-1; D gene uncertain. Germline CDR1 is SQVTM and CDR2 is ANQGSEA. V was shortened by 4 bases and J by 2 bases, with 5 bases between the two germline ends. This CDR3 is 11 amino acids long.

CDR3 sequence (DNA): TGCAGCGTTGAGTCGAGGAGCGGCTACACCTTC. The encoded protein is CSVESRSGYTF. V and J are TRBV29-1 and TRBJ1-2; D call uncertain. This CDR3 is built from 11 residues. Germline CDR1 is SQVTM and CDR2 is ANQGSEA. Between the trimmed V and J ends, which lost 3 bases and 8 bases, there was a span of 10 bases.

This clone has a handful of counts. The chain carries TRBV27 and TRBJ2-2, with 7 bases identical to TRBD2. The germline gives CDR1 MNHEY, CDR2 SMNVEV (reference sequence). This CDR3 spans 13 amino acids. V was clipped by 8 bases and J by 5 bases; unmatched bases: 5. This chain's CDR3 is CASGPGGTGELFF. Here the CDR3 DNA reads TGTGCCAGCGGCCCGGGGGGTACCGGGGAGCTGTTTTTT.

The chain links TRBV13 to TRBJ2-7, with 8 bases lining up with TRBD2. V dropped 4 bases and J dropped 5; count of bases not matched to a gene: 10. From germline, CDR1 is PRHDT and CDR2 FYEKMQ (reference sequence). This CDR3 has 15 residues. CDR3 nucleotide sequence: TGTGCCAGCAGCTCTTCCCCGGGAGGGATCCACGAGCAGTACTTC. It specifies CASSSSPGGIHEQYF.

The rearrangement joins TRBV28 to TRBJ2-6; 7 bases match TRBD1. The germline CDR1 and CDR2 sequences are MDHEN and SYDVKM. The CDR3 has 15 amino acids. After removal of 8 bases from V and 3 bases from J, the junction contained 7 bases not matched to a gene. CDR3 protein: CASGDRVDGANVLTF. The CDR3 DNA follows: TGTGCCAGCGGCGACAGGGTAGATGGGGCCAACGTCCTGACTTTC.

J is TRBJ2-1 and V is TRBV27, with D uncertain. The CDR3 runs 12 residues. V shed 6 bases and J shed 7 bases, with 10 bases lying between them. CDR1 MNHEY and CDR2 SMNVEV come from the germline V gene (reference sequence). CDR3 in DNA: TGTGCCAGCAGCCCTAGGCGGAATGAGCAGTTCTTC. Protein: CASSPRRNEQFF.

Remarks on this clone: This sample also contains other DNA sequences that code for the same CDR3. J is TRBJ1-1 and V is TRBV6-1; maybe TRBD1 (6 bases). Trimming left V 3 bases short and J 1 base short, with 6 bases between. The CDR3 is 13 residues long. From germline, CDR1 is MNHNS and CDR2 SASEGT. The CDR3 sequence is CASSEGANTEAFF. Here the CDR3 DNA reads TGTGCCAGCAGTGAGGGGGCGAACACTGAAGCTTTCTTT.

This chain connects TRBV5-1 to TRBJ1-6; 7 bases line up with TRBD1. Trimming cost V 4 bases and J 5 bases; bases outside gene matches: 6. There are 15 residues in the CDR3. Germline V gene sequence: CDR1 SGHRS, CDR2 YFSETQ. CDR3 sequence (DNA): TGCGCCAGCAGCATGCGGACAGGAGATAATTCACCCCTCCACTTT. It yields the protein CASSMRTGDNSPLHF.

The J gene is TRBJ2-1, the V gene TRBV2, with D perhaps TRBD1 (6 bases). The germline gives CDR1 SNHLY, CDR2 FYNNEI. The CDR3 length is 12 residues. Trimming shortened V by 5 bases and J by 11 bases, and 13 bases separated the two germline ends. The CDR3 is CASSPGTSKQFF. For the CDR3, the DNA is TGTGCCAGCAGTCCCGGGACAAGTAAGCAGTTCTTC.

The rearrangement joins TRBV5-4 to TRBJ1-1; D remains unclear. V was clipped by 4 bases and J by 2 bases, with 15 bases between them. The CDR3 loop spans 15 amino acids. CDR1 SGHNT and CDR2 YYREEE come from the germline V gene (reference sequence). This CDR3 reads CASSQWRAPNTEAFF. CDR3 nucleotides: TGTGCCAGCAGCCAGTGGCGGGCCCCTAACACTGAAGCTTTCTTT.

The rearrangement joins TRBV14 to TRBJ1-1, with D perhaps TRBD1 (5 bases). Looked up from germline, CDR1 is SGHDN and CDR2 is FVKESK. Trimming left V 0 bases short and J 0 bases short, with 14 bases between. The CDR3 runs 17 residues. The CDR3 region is CASSQDLGQLMNTEAFF. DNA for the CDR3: TGTGCCAGCAGCCAAGATTTGGGGCAGCTCATGAACACTGAAGCTTTCTTT.

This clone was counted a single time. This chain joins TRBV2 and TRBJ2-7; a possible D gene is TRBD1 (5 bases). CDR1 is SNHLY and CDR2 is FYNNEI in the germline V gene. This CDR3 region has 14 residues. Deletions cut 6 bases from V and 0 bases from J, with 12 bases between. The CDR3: CASRTEAYSYEQYF. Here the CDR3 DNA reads TGTGCCAGCAGGACAGAAGCCTACTCCTACGAGCAGTACTTC.

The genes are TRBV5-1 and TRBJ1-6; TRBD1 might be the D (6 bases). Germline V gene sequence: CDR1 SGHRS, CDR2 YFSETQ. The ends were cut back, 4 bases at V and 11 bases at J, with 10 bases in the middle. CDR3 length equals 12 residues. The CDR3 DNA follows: TGCGCCAGCAGCGGCAGGGGTGCACCCCTCCACTTT. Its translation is CASSGRGAPLHF.

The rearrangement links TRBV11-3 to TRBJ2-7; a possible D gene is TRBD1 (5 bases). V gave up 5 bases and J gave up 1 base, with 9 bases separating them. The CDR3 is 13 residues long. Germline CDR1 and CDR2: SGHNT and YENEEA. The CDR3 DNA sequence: TGTGCCAGCAGCCTCCAGGGATCCTACGAGCAGTACTTC. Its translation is CASSLQGSYEQYF.

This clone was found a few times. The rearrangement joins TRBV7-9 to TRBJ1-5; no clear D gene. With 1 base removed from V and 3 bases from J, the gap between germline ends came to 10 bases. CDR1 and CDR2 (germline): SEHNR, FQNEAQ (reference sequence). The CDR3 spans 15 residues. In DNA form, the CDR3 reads TGTGCCAGCAGCTTAGTTGCTAGAAACAATCAGCCCCAGCATTTT. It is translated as CASSLVARNNQPQHF.

The CDR3 bases are TGTGCCAGCAGTGACTCAAAGGAATCGTCGGGACAGGGGGCCTTGAGCTCCTACGAGCAGTACTTC. This codes for CASSDSKESSGQGALSSYEQYF. This chain connects TRBV6-4 to TRBJ2-7; 12 bases agree with TRBD1. Germline assignment: CDR1 MRHNA and CDR2 SNTAGT. The CDR3 consists of 22 residues. The V and J ends lost 0 bases and 0 bases, in that order; junction bases with no gene match: 18.

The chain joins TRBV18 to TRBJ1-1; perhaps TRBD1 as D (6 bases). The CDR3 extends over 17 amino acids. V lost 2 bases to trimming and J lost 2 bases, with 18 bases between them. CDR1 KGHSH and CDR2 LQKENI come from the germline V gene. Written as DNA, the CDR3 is TGTGCCAGCTCACCATTCCCCCCGAGGACAGTTAACACTGAAGCTTTCTTT. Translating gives CASSPFPPRTVNTEAFF.